This TCR beta chain was recovered during a study of esophageal squamous cell carcinoma under preoperative chemotherapy. TCRdb re-analysed the PCR reads in MiXCR, keeping a single row per CDR3 protein. Of under 7,000 distinct CDR3 sequences in the sample, approximately 31% were seen once. The CDR3 totals 16 residues. Looked up from germline, CDR1 is MNHEY and CDR2 is SMNVEV (reference sequence). The trim removed 8 bases at V and 5 bases at J, leaving 11 bases unmatched. Time point noted: before preoperative PTX-NDP chemotherapy. Paclitaxel-nedaplatin chemotherapy was given to patients ahead of their surgery. By sample fraction, this clonotype is large.

This receptor was taken from a human donor with esophageal squamous cell carcinoma. The donor label of this sample is uncertain. The V gene is TRBV27, the J gene TRBJ2-1, with TRBD2 matching 11 bases. The sample was collected from a patient given preoperative chemotherapy. The CDR3 DNA follows: TGTGCCAGCGGACTCCTCGGGACTAGCGGAAACAATGAGCAGTTCTTC. Translated, it gives CASGLLGTSGNNEQFF.